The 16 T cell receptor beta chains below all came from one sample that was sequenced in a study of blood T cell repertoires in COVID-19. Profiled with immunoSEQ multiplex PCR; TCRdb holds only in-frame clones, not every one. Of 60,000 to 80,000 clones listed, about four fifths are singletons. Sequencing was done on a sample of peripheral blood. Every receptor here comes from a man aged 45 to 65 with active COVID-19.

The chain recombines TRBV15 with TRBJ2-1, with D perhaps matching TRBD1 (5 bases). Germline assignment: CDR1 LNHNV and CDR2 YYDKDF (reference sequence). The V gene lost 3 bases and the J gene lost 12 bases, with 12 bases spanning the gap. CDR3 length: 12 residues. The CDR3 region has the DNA TGTGCCACCAGCAGCGCCGACAGTCCGCAGTTCTTC. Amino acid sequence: CATSSADSPQFF.

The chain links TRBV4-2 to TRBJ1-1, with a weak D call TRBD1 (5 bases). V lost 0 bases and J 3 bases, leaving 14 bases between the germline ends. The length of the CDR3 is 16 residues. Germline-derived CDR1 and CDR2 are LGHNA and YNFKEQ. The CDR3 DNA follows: TGTGCCAGCAGCCAAGATCTTCAGGGCAGAGACACTGAAGCTTTCTTT. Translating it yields CASSQDLQGRDTEAFF.

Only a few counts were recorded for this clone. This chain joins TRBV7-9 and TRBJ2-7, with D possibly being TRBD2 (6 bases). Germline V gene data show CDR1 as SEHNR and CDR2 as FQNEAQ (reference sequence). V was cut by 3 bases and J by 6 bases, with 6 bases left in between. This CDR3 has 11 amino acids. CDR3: CASSFGGEQYF. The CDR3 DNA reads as TGTGCCAGCAGCTTCGGGGGCGAGCAGTACTTC.

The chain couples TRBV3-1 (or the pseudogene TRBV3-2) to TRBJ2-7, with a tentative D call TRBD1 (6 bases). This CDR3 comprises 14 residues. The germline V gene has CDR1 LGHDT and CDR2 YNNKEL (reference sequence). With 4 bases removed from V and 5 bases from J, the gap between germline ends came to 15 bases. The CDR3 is CASSPNRVLDEQYF. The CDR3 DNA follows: TGTGCCAGCAGCCCGAACAGGGTTTTGGACGAGCAGTACTTC.

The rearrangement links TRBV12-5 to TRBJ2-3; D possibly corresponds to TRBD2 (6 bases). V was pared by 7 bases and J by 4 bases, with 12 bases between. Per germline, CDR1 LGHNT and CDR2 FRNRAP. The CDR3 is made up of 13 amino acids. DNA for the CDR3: TGTGCTAGTGCCCAAGGAGGGGCAGATACGCAGTATTTT. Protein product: CASAQGGADTQYF.

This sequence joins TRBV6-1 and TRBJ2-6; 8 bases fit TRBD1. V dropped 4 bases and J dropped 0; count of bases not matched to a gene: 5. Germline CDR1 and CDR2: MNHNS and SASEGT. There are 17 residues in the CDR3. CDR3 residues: CASSVRDRTSGANVLTF. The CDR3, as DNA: TGTGCCAGCAGTGTCCGGGACAGGACCTCTGGGGCCAACGTCCTGACTTTC.

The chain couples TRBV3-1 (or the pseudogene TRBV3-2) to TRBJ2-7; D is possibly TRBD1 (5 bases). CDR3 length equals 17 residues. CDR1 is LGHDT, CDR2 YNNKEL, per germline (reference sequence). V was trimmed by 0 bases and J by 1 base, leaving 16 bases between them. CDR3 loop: CASSQDLGRAGSYEQYF. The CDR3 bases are TGTGCCAGCAGCCAAGACCTTGGACGGGCAGGGTCCTACGAGCAGTACTTC.

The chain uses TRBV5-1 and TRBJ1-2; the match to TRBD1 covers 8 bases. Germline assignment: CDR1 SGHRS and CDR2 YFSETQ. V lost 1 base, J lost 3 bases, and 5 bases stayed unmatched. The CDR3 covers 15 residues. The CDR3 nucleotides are TGCGCCAGCAGCTTGTCAGGGGGCGCGTACTATGGCTACACCTTC. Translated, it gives CASSLSGGAYYGYTF.

In DNA form, the CDR3 reads TGTGCCAGCAGCTTGACAGTTACGAGCTCTGGGGCCAACGTCCTGACTTTC. Translating it yields CASSLTVTSSGANVLTF. The J gene is TRBJ2-6, the V gene TRBV7-2, with D possibly TRBD1 on 5 matching bases. CDR3 size: 17 residues. V was shortened by 3 bases and J by 0 bases, with 12 bases between the two germline ends. Germline-derived CDR1 and CDR2 are SGHTA and FQGNSA.

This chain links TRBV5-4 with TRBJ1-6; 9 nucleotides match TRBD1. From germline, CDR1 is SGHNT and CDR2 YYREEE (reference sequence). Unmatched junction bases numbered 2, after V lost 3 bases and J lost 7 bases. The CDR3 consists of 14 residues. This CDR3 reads CASSSTGGNSPLHF. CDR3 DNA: TGTGCCAGCAGCTCGACAGGGGGGAATTCACCCCTCCACTTT.

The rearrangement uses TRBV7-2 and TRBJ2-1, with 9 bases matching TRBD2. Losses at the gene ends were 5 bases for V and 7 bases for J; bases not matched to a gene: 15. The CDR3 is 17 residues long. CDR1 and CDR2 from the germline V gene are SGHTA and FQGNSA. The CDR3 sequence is CASSPLRGAGGGNEQFF. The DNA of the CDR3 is TGTGCCAGCAGCCCCCTCAGAGGAGCGGGAGGTGGTAATGAGCAGTTCTTC.

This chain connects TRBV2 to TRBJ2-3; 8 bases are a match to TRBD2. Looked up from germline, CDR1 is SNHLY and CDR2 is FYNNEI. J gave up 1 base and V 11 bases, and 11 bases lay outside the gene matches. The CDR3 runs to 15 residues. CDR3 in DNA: TGTGCCGGATATACTAGCGGAGCGCGCACAGATACGCAGTATTTT. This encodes CAGYTSGARTDTQYF.

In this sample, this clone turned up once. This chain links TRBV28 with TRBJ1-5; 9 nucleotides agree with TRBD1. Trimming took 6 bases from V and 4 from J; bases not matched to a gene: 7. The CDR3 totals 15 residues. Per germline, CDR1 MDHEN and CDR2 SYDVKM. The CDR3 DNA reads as TGTGCCAGCAGGGGGACAGGGTTTACGAATCAGCCCCAGCATTTT. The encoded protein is CASRGTGFTNQPQHF.

The CDR3 spells CASSLGSGNSPLHF. The CDR3 region has the DNA TGCGCCAGCAGCTTGGGCTCAGGGAATTCACCCCTCCACTTT. The chain links TRBV5-1 to TRBJ1-6; possibly TRBD1 for D (5 bases). Germline assignment: CDR1 SGHRS and CDR2 YFSETQ. The V and J ends lost 0 bases and 7 bases respectively, with 8 bases between them. The CDR3 loop spans 14 amino acids.

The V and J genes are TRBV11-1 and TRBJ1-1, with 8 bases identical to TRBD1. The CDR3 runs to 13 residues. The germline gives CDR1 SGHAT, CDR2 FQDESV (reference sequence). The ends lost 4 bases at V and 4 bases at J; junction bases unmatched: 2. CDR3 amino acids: CASSSDRGTEAFF. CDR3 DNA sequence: TGTGCCAGCAGCTCTGACAGGGGCACTGAAGCTTTCTTT.

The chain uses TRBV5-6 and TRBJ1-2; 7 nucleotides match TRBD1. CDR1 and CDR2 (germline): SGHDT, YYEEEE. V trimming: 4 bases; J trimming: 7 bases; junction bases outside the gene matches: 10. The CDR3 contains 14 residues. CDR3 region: CASSPGTDSGGYTF. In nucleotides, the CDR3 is TGTGCCAGCAGCCCTGGGACAGACTCTGGTGGCTACACCTTC.